This T cell receptor beta chain was retrieved from a study of T-cell memory formation after mild COVID-19. Turning to the study itself: Each donor largely had its own TCR clusters. General study results and limits: The appearance of some responding clones in pre-infection memory suggested that cross-reactive memory joined. Researchers report contracting CD4+ clones mostly in CM and EM, with CD8+ clones in EMRA. CD4/CD8 balance characterized clones contracting day 15 to 85, and CD4+ skew characterized later expanders.

TCRdb reanalysed the 5' RACE reads using MiXCR and keeps one entry per CDR3 protein. Of 350,000 to 400,000 distinct CDR3 sequences in the sample, over 13% were seen once. This CDR3 has 13 amino acids. V lost 6 bases and J lost 1, with 9 bases in between. Per germline, CDR1 SGHTA and CDR2 FQGNSA. This clonotype has ten or more counts. Its specificity is not known. This clonotype was sampled from a man aged 18 to 35 who had mild COVID-19 (a few samples of this study predate the infection). Cell type and time point are not known. This chain uses TRBV7-2 with TRBJ1-2, with D uncertain. The sequencing sample was made of PBMCs or a T cell subset sorted from them (not recorded which). The CDR3 loop reads CASRPAFNYGYTF. DNA for the CDR3: TGTGCCAGCAGGCCCGCCTTTAACTATGGCTACACCTTC.